This TCR beta chain was identified in a study of T cells in Graves' hyperthyroidism and ophthalmopathy. Study-wide background: Specimen type is peripheral blood, collected at initial diagnosis prior to any treatment.

After removal of 4 bases from V and 5 bases from J, the junction contained 2 bases not matched to a gene. CDR3 length: 14 residues. From germline, CDR1 is LNHDA and CDR2 SQIVND (reference sequence). The investigators amplified TCR beta CDR3 regions from RNA transcripts. HTBI primers were the set used in a first-round RT-PCR of the TCR CDR3. TCRdb processed the multiplex PCR reads anew with MiXCR; each CDR3 protein has one entry. The table records under 750,000 distinct CDR3 sequences, 18% of them present only once. Details on this clonotype: Its antigen remains unknown.

Drawn at first hyperthyroidism diagnosis, the blood sample preceded any ophthalmopathy symptoms. Study findings and constraints: Ophthalmopathy stood apart from stable hyperthyroidism in a 13 V-J model. Most thyroid clonotypes with frequency above 0.001 were detected in blood.

This chain links TRBV19 with TRBJ2-1; 10 positions agree with TRBD1. Sequenced: blood. This sequence originates from a woman between 45 and 60 years old with Graves' hyperthyroidism that later progressed to Graves' ophthalmopathy. CDR3: CASSRDRGHNEQFF. The CDR3, as DNA: TGTGCCAGTAGTAGGGACAGGGGCCACAATGAGCAGTTCTTC.